This TCR delta chain comes out of a study of delta chains in infants with herpesvirus infections. Study-wide context: A Ugandan infant cohort was followed from birth for primary CMV. Findings and caveats of the study: The public Vdelta1 clonotype appeared in about 20% of the 18 CMV-infected infants. Public-clonotype frequency seemingly fell with older age at infection.

Reverse transcription of PBMC RNA used primers specific for the gamma and delta chains. TCRdb re-called the RT-PCR reads via CATT. Of fewer than 4,000 delta-chain clones in the sample, around a third were seen once. The CDR3 spans 24 residues. Trimming at V came to 0 bases and at J to 0 bases, leaving 23 bases not matched to a gene. The germline gives CDR1 TSWWSYY, CDR2 QGS. To note about this clone: What it binds is unknown.

The rearrangement joins TRDV1 to TRDJ1, with 12 bases aligning to TRDD3. The specimen comprised peripheral blood, sampled at time point 3 of longitudinal follow-up. The source of this sequence is a human donor who was a Ugandan infant, either HIV-exposed or HIV-unexposed (not recorded which). The CDR3 reads CALGELQYILSRTGGYLDTDKLIF. CDR3 sequence (DNA): TGTGCTCTTGGGGAACTCCAATATATCCTAAGTCGTACTGGGGGATACTTGGACACCGATAAACTCATCTTT.